This TCR beta chain was observed in a study of siplizumab effects on memory and regulatory T cells. Study observations and caveats: Poor capture below about 10^-5 frequency left most alloreactive clones unmapped to unstimulated subsets.

Trimming cost V 5 bases and J 3 bases, with 16 bases left between them. The CDR3 is 16 amino acids. Germline lookup yields CDR1 KGHSH and CDR2 LQKENI. About this clone itself: The antigen remains undetermined.

Sequencing used immunoSEQ multiplex PCR; TCRdb keeps in-frame clones, though not all of them. Found here are around 97,000 clones, over 90% of them singletons; the top ten hold 1% to 1.5%. Sequenced sample: non-Treg CD4+ T cells sorted from blood. The chain couples TRBV18 to TRBJ2-2; D may be TRBD2 (6 bases). The receptor comes from a human donor in good health. The CDR3 nucleotides read TGTGCCAGCTCAGCTAGTGGAGGGGCGGACACCGGGGAGCTGTTTTTT. Translated: CASSASGGADTGELFF.